This T cell receptor (beta chain) was recorded in a study of blood T cell repertoires in COVID-19. The assay was immunoSEQ multiplex PCR, and TCRdb's table has in-frame clones only and misses some. There are about 360,000 clones in the sample; 86% occur only once, and roughly 7.2% lies in the top ten. The receptor comes from a woman aged 55-70 years with COVID-19, enrolled during active disease. The sequenced sample consisted of peripheral blood.

As DNA, the CDR3 is TGTGCCAGCAGTTCGACAGTGAACACTGAAGCTTTCTTT. Translated, it gives CASSSTVNTEAFF. V usage is TRBV12-3 or TRBV12-4 and J usage is TRBJ1-1, with a tentative D call TRBD1 (5 bases). Trimming took off 4 bases at V and 0 bases at J, with 6 bases between the two ends. CDR3 length: 13 residues.